Shown below are 18 T cell receptor beta chains from a single sample sequenced in a study of blood T cell repertoires in COVID-19. TCRdb's copy holds only in-frame clones and misses some; the assay was immunoSEQ multiplex PCR. The top ten clones hold 1.5% to 2% of a sample with 240,000 or so clones, just under 85% of them seen once. Material: peripheral blood. Receptor source: a woman at least 80 years old with acute or convalescent COVID-19.

V usage is TRBV3-1 (or the pseudogene TRBV3-2) and J usage is TRBJ2-7, with TRBD1 matching over 9 bases. This CDR3 comprises 15 residues. After removal of 4 bases from V and 6 bases from J, the junction contained 10 bases not matched to a gene. Germline CDR1 LGHDT, CDR2 YNNKEL (reference sequence). The CDR3: CASSPHVPGQGEQYF. The DNA of the CDR3 is TGTGCCAGCAGCCCTCATGTCCCGGGACAGGGCGAGCAGTACTTC.

The CDR3 sequence is CASSPAGNTIYF. For the CDR3, the DNA is TGTGCCAGCTCACCAGCGGGAAACACCATATATTTT. V and J are TRBV18 and TRBJ1-3; D remains unclear. The germline V and J ends were trimmed by 2 bases and 4 bases, with 3 bases remaining between them. Germline CDR1 and CDR2: KGHSH and LQKENI. This CDR3 is 12 amino acids long.

This clone occurred once. The chain carries TRBV7-8 and TRBJ1-3; a possible D gene is TRBD1 (5 bases). The CDR3 totals 14 residues. Germline CDR1 and CDR2: SGHVS and FQNEAQ. V was shortened by 5 bases and J by 4 bases, with 12 bases between the two germline ends. The CDR3 DNA reads TGTGCCAGCAGCCCCGACCCAGGGGGAAACACCATATATTTT. Amino acids: CASSPDPGGNTIYF.

V is TRBV25-1 and J is TRBJ1-2, with 8 bases identical to TRBD1. CDR1 and CDR2 (germline): MGHDK, SYGVNS. V lost 5 bases, J lost 5 bases, and 7 bases stayed unmatched. This CDR3 comprises 14 residues. DNA of the CDR3: TGTGCCAGCAGTCATTCAGGGGGCCTTTATGGCTACACCTTC. This translates into CASSHSGGLYGYTF.

This clone was seen a handful of times. This chain connects TRBV9 to TRBJ1-6, with unresolved D. Trimming removed 2 bases from V and 7 bases from J, with 7 bases in between. From germline, CDR1 is SGDLS and CDR2 YYNGEE. There are 13 residues in the CDR3. The CDR3 DNA reads as TGTGCCAGCAGCGTGGAGGTAAATTCACCCCTCCACTTT. It yields the protein CASSVEVNSPLHF.

The gene calls are TRBV5-8 and TRBJ1-5; the D gene is possibly TRBD1 (6 bases). The CDR3 sequence is 16 residues long. Looked up from germline, CDR1 is SGHTS and CDR2 is YDEGEE. Trimming took off 3 bases at V and 2 bases at J, with 15 bases between the two ends. The CDR3 region has the DNA TGTGCCAGCAGCTCCCCCAGGGAGGGGGGCAATCAGCCCCAGCATTTT. Protein product: CASSSPREGGNQPQHF.

DNA of the CDR3: TGTGCCAGCACCCACCAGACAAGGATTAATTCACCCCTCCACTTT. It yields the protein CASTHQTRINSPLHF. The genes are TRBV5-8 and TRBJ1-6; D gene uncertain. CDR1 and CDR2 from the germline V gene are SGHTS and YDEGEE. V lost 6 bases and J 6 bases, leaving 16 bases between the germline ends. CDR3 size: 15 residues.

The V gene is TRBV19, the J gene TRBJ1-4; perhaps TRBD1 as D (5 bases). Deletions cut 6 bases from V and 0 bases from J, with 8 bases between. Germline CDR1 LNHDA, CDR2 SQIVND (reference sequence). This CDR3 has 14 amino acids. The CDR3: CASRGGATNEKLFF. In nucleotides, the CDR3 is TGTGCCAGTAGGGGGGGAGCAACTAATGAAAAACTGTTTTTT.

A single count supports this clone. The rearrangement uses TRBV5-1 and TRBJ2-3; D is possibly TRBD1 (6 bases). Looked up from germline, CDR1 is SGHRS and CDR2 is YFSETQ. Trimming cost V 4 bases and J 2 bases, with 11 bases left between them. CDR3 length: 14 amino acids. The chain's CDR3 is CASSQGQITDTQYF. In nucleotides, the CDR3 is TGCGCCAGCAGCCAAGGACAGATCACAGATACGCAGTATTTT.

The CDR3 region is CASSVSGGNANTGELFF. The CDR3 DNA follows: TGTGCCAGCAGCGTTTCAGGAGGAAACGCGAACACCGGGGAGCTGTTTTTT. The V call is TRBV9, the J call TRBJ2-2; the D gene is possibly TRBD2 (5 bases). V was shortened by 2 bases and J by 0 bases, with 14 bases between the two germline ends. The CDR3 sequence is 17 residues long. Germline V gene lookup returns CDR1 SGDLS and CDR2 YYNGEE. Full variable domain (outside the CDR3, taken from reference TRBV9 and TRBJ2-2): DSGVTQTPKHLITATGQRVTLRCSPRSGDLSVYWYQQSLDQGLQFLIQYYNGEERAKGNILERFSAQQFPDLHSELNLSSLELGDSALYFCASSVSGGNANTGELFFGEGSRLTVL.

This CDR3 reads CASSLLQRSPLHF. Here the CDR3 DNA reads TGTGCCAGCAGCTTACTACAGAGATCACCCCTCCACTTT. This rearrangement joins TRBV7-9 to TRBJ1-6; D not resolved. The CDR3 has 13 residues. Germline-derived CDR1 and CDR2 are SEHNR and FQNEAQ (reference sequence). Trimming took off 2 bases at V and 10 bases at J, with 9 bases between the two ends. The whole variable domain, filled in from reference TRBV7-9 and TRBJ1-6, reads DTGVSQNPRHKITKRGQNVTFRCDPISEHNRLYWYRQTLGQGPEFLTYFQNEAQLEKSRLLSDRFSAERPKGSFSTLEIQRTEQGDSAMYLCASSLLQRSPLHFGNGTRLTVT.

J is TRBJ1-2 and V is TRBV6-1; D is unclear. V shed 2 bases and J shed 4 bases, with 11 bases lying between them. Germline V gene sequence: CDR1 MNHNS, CDR2 SASEGT. The CDR3 has 14 amino acids. This CDR3 is CASSETLRGYGYTF. For the CDR3, the DNA is TGTGCCAGCAGTGAAACTCTCCGGGGCTATGGCTACACCTTC.

Points on this clone: The identical CDR3 is also encoded by other nucleotide sequences in the sample. The chain has TRBV28 and TRBJ1-2; D might be TRBD1 (5 bases). This CDR3 comprises 12 residues. CDR1 is MDHEN, CDR2 SYDVKM, per germline. Trimming pared 5 bases from V and 4 bases from J, leaving 8 bases between. The CDR3 DNA follows: TGTGCCAGCAGTCTGACAGCCTATGGCTACACCTTC. Protein: CASSLTAYGYTF.

This clone was recorded a few times. The chain carries TRBV28 and TRBJ2-7; 7 positions agree with TRBD1. The germline gives CDR1 MDHEN, CDR2 SYDVKM. This CDR3 has 15 amino acids. V was pared by 3 bases and J by 4 bases, with 9 bases of the junction left unmatched. The CDR3 coding sequence is TGTGCCAGCAGTTTGGTCCCCGACAGGGAATACGAGCAGTACTTC. Protein product: CASSLVPDREYEQYF.

V usage is TRBV12-3 or TRBV12-4 and J usage is TRBJ2-2; tentatively, D is TRBD2 (5 bases). The CDR3 has 12 amino acids. V lost 5 bases to trimming and J lost 6 bases, with 7 bases between them. For the CDR3, the DNA is TGTGCCAGCAGTCAGGAGGCCGGGGAGCTGTTTTTT. Protein sequence: CASSQEAGELFF.

V and J are TRBV7-6 and TRBJ2-2, with D possibly TRBD1 on 5 matching bases. Germline V gene sequence: CDR1 SGHVS, CDR2 FNYEAQ. Trimming pared 5 bases from V and 3 bases from J, leaving 16 bases between. This CDR3 is built from 16 residues. CDR3 DNA: TGTGCCAGCAGCCCGCAGGGTAGGGGTTACACCGGGGAGCTGTTTTTT. Amino acids: CASSPQGRGYTGELFF. The whole variable domain, remainder taken from reference TRBV7-6 and TRBJ2-2, is GAGVSQSPRYKVTKRGQDVALRCDPISGHVSLYWYRQALGQGPEFLTYFNYEAQQDKSGLPNDRFSAERPEGSISTLTIQRTEQRDSAMYRCASSPQGRGYTGELFFGEGSRLTVL.

V is TRBV5-1 and J is TRBJ1-5; weak D call: TRBD1 (5 bases). Trimming pared 0 bases from V and 0 bases from J, leaving 7 bases between. From germline, CDR1 is SGHRS and CDR2 YFSETQ. The CDR3 sequence is 15 residues long. The CDR3 is CASSLAGISNQPQHF. The CDR3 DNA reads as TGCGCCAGCAGCTTGGCAGGGATTAGCAATCAGCCCCAGCATTTT.

The rearrangement links TRBV9 to TRBJ1-2; no clear D gene. Between the trimmed V and J ends, which lost 0 bases and 4 bases, there was a span of 10 bases. The V gene's germline CDR1 is SGDLS and CDR2 YYNGEE. This CDR3 region has 14 residues. The CDR3 region has the DNA TGTGCCAGCAGCGTAGCTTCAGACTTCTATGGCTACACCTTC. It is translated as CASSVASDFYGYTF.